This entry lists 18 T cell receptor beta chains sequenced from one sample in a study of control samples from healthy donors and cancer patients (dated by TCRdb to the early 2020s). The method was the immunoSEQ multiplex PCR assay. This immuneACCESS table, as held by TCRdb, lists in-frame sequences with V and J called but not all clones. Of the missing ones, under half trace to an unresolved V gene in checked studies; the others have no known cause. In this sample the table shows about 82,000 clones, 94% of which occur a single time. The ten largest make up 4.8% of the sample. Source material: blood. The receptors come from a woman aged 18-29 years in good health.

This clone has only one observation. The V call is TRBV19, the J call TRBJ2-7; the match to TRBD2 covers 9 bases. Trimming at V came to 3 bases and at J to 7 bases, leaving 10 bases not matched to a gene. Germline V gives CDR1 LNHDA, CDR2 SQIVND (reference sequence). The CDR3 is 15 amino acids. The chain's CDR3 is CASSIGIAGAGEQYF. The CDR3 DNA follows: TGTGCCAGTAGTATTGGAATAGCGGGAGCTGGGGAGCAGTACTTC.

The chain links TRBV29-1 to TRBJ2-1, with unresolved D. Germline-derived CDR1 and CDR2 are SQVTM and ANQGSEA. CDR3 length equals 10 residues. The germline V and J ends were trimmed by 4 bases and 8 bases, with 6 bases remaining between them. The CDR3: CSVGFHEQFF. CDR3 DNA: TGCAGCGTTGGTTTCCATGAGCAGTTCTTC.

This clone showed up just once. This chain joins TRBV6-2 or TRBV6-3 and TRBJ2-5; 13 bases are shared with TRBD2. The germline V gene has CDR1 MNHEY and CDR2 SVGEGT. This CDR3 spans 16 amino acids. V lost 6 bases and J lost 5; bases outside the gene matches: 9. The CDR3 here is CASSTRTSGSRETQYF. CDR3 DNA sequence: TGTGCCAGCAGCACCAGGACTAGCGGGAGTCGCGAGACCCAGTACTTC.

The J gene is TRBJ1-2, the V gene TRBV19; 10 nucleotides line up with TRBD1. Germline V gene data show CDR1 as LNHDA and CDR2 as SQIVND (reference sequence). The V segment lost 5 bases and the J segment 3 bases; nucleotides outside the gene matches: 18. This CDR3 spans 19 amino acids. CDR3 bases: TGTGCCAGTAGTGGTAAACCGGGACAGGGGCCGCGGTCCTACTATGGCTACACCTTC. This sequence encodes CASSGKPGQGPRSYYGYTF.

The chain has TRBV5-6 and TRBJ1-4, with D possibly matching TRBD1 (6 bases). Germline V gene data show CDR1 as SGHDT and CDR2 as YYEEEE. The CDR3 sequence is 14 residues long. Deletions cut 4 bases from V and 4 bases from J, with 11 bases between. The CDR3 sequence: CASSRTDRNEKLFF. DNA of the CDR3: TGTGCCAGCAGCCGGACAGACCGTAATGAAAAACTGTTTTTT.

This sequence joins TRBV5-4 and TRBJ2-2; 9 bases are a match to TRBD1. CDR1 and CDR2 (germline): SGHNT, YYREEE (reference sequence). J lost 6 bases, V lost 5 bases, and 5 bases had no gene match. The CDR3 runs 14 residues. The CDR3 reads CASSRTGGPGELFF. For the CDR3, the DNA is TGTGCCAGCAGTCGTACAGGGGGCCCCGGGGAGCTGTTTTTT.

V gene TRBV4-2 combines with J gene TRBJ2-2; D is ambiguous. The CDR3 loop spans 14 amino acids. Germline lookup yields CDR1 LGHNA and CDR2 YNFKEQ. The ends were cut back, 1 base at V and 2 bases at J, with 5 bases in the middle. The CDR3 here is CASSQASNTGELFF. The CDR3 DNA reads as TGTGCCAGCAGCCAAGCCTCTAACACCGGGGAGCTGTTTTTT.

V usage is TRBV27 and J usage is TRBJ2-7; maybe TRBD1 (5 bases). The CDR3 spans 15 residues. Germline V CDR1 and CDR2: MNHEY, SMNVEV (reference sequence). The V gene lost 2 bases and the J gene lost 2 bases, with 13 bases spanning the gap. CDR3 residues: CASSLGQGITYEQYF. CDR3 in DNA: TGTGCCAGCAGTTTAGGGCAGGGTATTACCTACGAGCAGTACTTC.

This chain joins TRBV5-1 and TRBJ2-3, with 13 bases that match TRBD2. CDR1 and CDR2 from the germline V gene are SGHRS and YFSETQ. The V and J ends lost 5 bases and 6 bases, in that order; junction bases with no gene match: 3. The CDR3 is made up of 14 amino acids. The CDR3 coding sequence is TGCGCCAGCAGGCGGGGACTAGCGGGGGATACGCAGTATTTT. Protein product: CASRRGLAGDTQYF.

Concerning this clone: Germline and junction disagree at one end, which may indicate a read error. The chain joins TRBV7-7 to TRBJ2-3, with 8 nucleotides matching TRBD2. The length of the CDR3 is 16 residues. Germline loops: CDR1 SSHAT, CDR2 FNYEAQ (reference sequence). The CDR3 nucleotides are TGTGCTAGCAGCTTAACCCTTAGCGGGGGCACAGATACGCAGTATTTT. Protein: CASSLTLSGGTDTQYF.

V gene TRBV6-5 combines with J gene TRBJ2-7; 9 positions match TRBD1. J gave up 6 bases and V 0 bases, and 0 bases lay outside the gene matches. In germline, CDR1 is MNHEY, CDR2 SVGAGI. This CDR3 comprises 13 residues. The CDR3 nucleotides are TGTGCCAGCAGTTACTCGGACAGGGGCGAGCAGTACTTC. It yields the protein CASSYSDRGEQYF.

V and J are TRBV7-3 and TRBJ2-1; tentative D call: TRBD1 (6 bases). Trimming left V 4 bases short and J 0 bases short, with 10 bases between. Per germline, CDR1 SGHTA and CDR2 FQGTGA. This CDR3 comprises 15 residues. The CDR3 region has the DNA TGTGCCAGCAGCTCCGACAGGAGCTCCTACAATGAGCAGTTCTTC. This encodes CASSSDRSSYNEQFF.

The V and J genes are TRBV7-3 and TRBJ2-5, with D tentatively TRBD1 or TRBD2 (5 bases each). The germline V and J ends were trimmed by 2 bases and 7 bases, with 14 bases remaining between them. Germline assignment: CDR1 SGHTA and CDR2 FQGTGA. This CDR3 contains 14 residues. In DNA, the CDR3 is TGTGCCAGCAGCTTAGGGGGACCGGCGGGGACCCAGTACTTC. Its translation: CASSLGGPAGTQYF.

V and J are TRBV6-4 and TRBJ1-2; TRBD1 agrees at 7 bases. With 10 bases clipped from V and 1 base from J, the junction kept 6 bases outside the gene matches. Germline assignment: CDR1 MRHNA and CDR2 SNTAGT. The CDR3 consists of 13 residues. The CDR3: CATRQGLNYGYTF. The CDR3 coding sequence is TGTGCCACCCGACAGGGTCTTAACTATGGCTACACCTTC.

J is TRBJ2-5 and V is TRBV6-6; 8 positions match TRBD2. The CDR3 runs 16 residues. Germline CDR1 reads MNHNY; CDR2 reads SVGAGI (reference sequence). Trimming cost V 5 bases and J 4 bases; bases outside gene matches: 12. CDR3 residues: CASSREGLVFLETQYF. In DNA, the CDR3 is TGTGCCAGCAGTCGAGAGGGACTAGTGTTTCTAGAGACCCAGTACTTC.

This chain connects TRBV27 to TRBJ1-1; weak D call: TRBD1 (5 bases). This CDR3 contains 13 residues. The germline V gene has CDR1 MNHEY and CDR2 SMNVEV (reference sequence). Trimming pared 2 bases from V and 8 bases from J, leaving 12 bases between. In DNA form, the CDR3 reads TGTGCCAGCAGTTTACCCGGGGGAATAGAAGCTTTCTTT. Translation: CASSLPGGIEAFF.

The rearrangement uses TRBV28 and TRBJ1-3; D remains unclear. In germline, CDR1 is MDHEN, CDR2 SYDVKM. The CDR3 spans 12 residues. V was cut by 7 bases and J by 5 bases, with 9 bases left in between. The CDR3: CASTPERNTIYF. The CDR3 coding sequence is TGTGCCAGCACCCCCGAACGAAACACCATATATTTT.

A single count supports this clone. CDR3 sequence reads: CATSRDRSWLGEKLFF. DNA of the CDR3: TGTGCCACCAGCAGAGATAGATCCTGGTTGGGTGAAAAACTGTTTTTT. The V gene is TRBV15, the J gene TRBJ1-4; D is unclear. CDR1 and CDR2 from the germline V gene are LNHNV and YYDKDF (reference sequence). This CDR3 comprises 16 residues. Trimming cost V 0 bases and J 7 bases, with 15 bases left between them.